These 10 T cell receptor beta chains share one sample of origin, sequenced in a study of beta chain features in type 1 diabetes. Study results and limitations: People with Type 1 diabetes carried modestly yet significantly shorter TCRB CDR3s in all four CD4+ subsets.

These receptors' antigens are unknown. The authors reverse transcribed all of the isolated RNA, so sequencing captured expressed TCRB transcripts. Repertoires were generated with immunoSEQ multiplex PCR, while TCRdb's copy carries only in-frame clones and drops some. The table includes 500,000 to 800,000 clones, roughly an eighth detected once. Sequencing was performed on naive CD4+ T cells from blood. All receptors come from a man under 40 with type 1 diabetes.

The chain couples TRBV6-6 to TRBJ1-2; the D gene is possibly TRBD1 (5 bases). With 5 bases removed from V and 2 bases from J, the gap between germline ends came to 15 bases. The CDR3 spans 15 residues. CDR1 and CDR2 (germline): MNHNY, SVGAGI (reference sequence). The CDR3, as DNA: TGTGCCAGCAGTCTTCCCCAGGGTGGAAACTATGGCTACACCTTC. Translation gives CASSLPQGGNYGYTF.

The rearrangement uses TRBV27 and TRBJ2-3; D is uncertain. Germline-derived CDR1 and CDR2 are MNHEY and SMNVEV (reference sequence). The CDR3 loop spans 13 amino acids. V lost 2 bases, J lost 5 bases, and 8 bases lay in between. The CDR3 bases are TGTGCCAGCAGTTTACGATTCAAAGATACGCAGTATTTT. Amino acid sequence: CASSLRFKDTQYF.

The chain recombines TRBV4-2 with TRBJ1-2; D ambiguous. Per the germline V gene, CDR1 is LGHNA and CDR2 is YNFKEQ. This CDR3 is 15 amino acids long. Trimming pared 0 bases from V and 5 bases from J, leaving 13 bases between. CDR3 amino acids: CASSQDNAEAYGYTF. As DNA, the CDR3 is TGTGCCAGCAGCCAAGACAACGCCGAGGCTTATGGCTACACCTTC.

This clone came up a few times. The sample has other DNA sequences that encode this CDR3 too. The gene calls are TRBV7-9 and TRBJ1-2, with D hard to call. Trimming shortened V by 4 bases and J by 2 bases, and 8 bases separated the two germline ends. Germline CDR1 and CDR2: SEHNR and FQNEAQ (reference sequence). The CDR3 contains 13 residues. CDR3 in DNA: TGTGCCAGCAGCTCCACAGAAAACTATGGCTACACCTTC. Translated, it gives CASSSTENYGYTF.

This clone occurred a few times. The V call is TRBV2, the J call TRBJ2-2; 9 nucleotides match TRBD2. The V gene end was trimmed by 3 bases and the J gene end by 5 bases; junction bases not matched to a gene: 4. This CDR3 is 15 amino acids long. CDR1 is SNHLY and CDR2 is FYNNEI in the germline V gene. The CDR3 DNA reads TGTGCCAGCAGTGACCTAGCGGGGTGGACCGGGGAGCTGTTTTTT. Translation gives CASSDLAGWTGELFF.

Regarding this clone: This may stem from a read error, because a much larger clone lies one nucleotide away. The chain joins TRBV5-4 to TRBJ1-1; no clear D. Looked up from germline, CDR1 is SGHNT and CDR2 is YYREEE (reference sequence). The CDR3 has 13 residues. Between the trimmed V and J ends, which lost 0 bases and 3 bases, there was a span of 6 bases. CDR3 loop: CASSLVRDTEAFF. The CDR3 bases are TGTGCCAGCAGCTTGGTTCGGGACACTGAAGCTTTCTTT.

The chain couples TRBV7-2 to TRBJ2-3; D remains ambiguous. From germline, CDR1 is SGHTA and CDR2 FQGNSA. The CDR3 has 12 residues. V was cut by 5 bases and J by 5 bases, with 8 bases left in between. The CDR3 is CASSAVQDTQYF. CDR3 coding DNA: TGTGCCAGCAGCGCCGTACAAGATACGCAGTATTTT.

V gene TRBV7-7 combines with J gene TRBJ2-7, with D unresolved. The V end was cut by 5 bases, the J end by 0 bases, with 11 bases between. The CDR3 is made up of 14 amino acids. Germline V CDR1 and CDR2: SSHAT, FNYEAQ (reference sequence). The CDR3 loop reads CASSPRTDSYEQYF. DNA for the CDR3: TGTGCCAGCAGCCCTCGGACCGACTCCTACGAGCAGTACTTC. The entire variable domain, with the rest obtained from reference TRBV7-7 and TRBJ2-7, is as follows: GAGVSQSPRYKVTKRGQDVTLRCDPISSHATLYWYQQALGQGPEFLTYFNYEAQPDKSGLPSDRFSAERPEGSISTLTIQRTEQRDSAMYRCASSPRTDSYEQYFGPGTRLTVT.

V and J are TRBV5-1 and TRBJ2-7, with D possibly being TRBD1 (5 bases). Germline CDR1 reads SGHRS; CDR2 reads YFSETQ. Trimming took 0 bases from V and 7 from J, leaving 14 bases between them. There are 14 residues in the CDR3. CDR3 residues: CASSLEAGNGEQYF. CDR3 sequence (DNA): TGCGCCAGCAGCTTGGAGGCAGGGAACGGAGAGCAGTACTTC.

This clone was recorded a few times. At the DNA level, this CDR3 is encoded by other sequences in the same sample as well. The chain couples TRBV5-1 to TRBJ2-7, with D hard to call. Germline CDR1 SGHRS, CDR2 YFSETQ. With 0 bases removed from V and 2 bases from J, the gap between germline ends came to 9 bases. The CDR3 totals 14 residues. In nucleotides, the CDR3 is TGCGCCAGCAGCTTGGACCAAGGGCCCTACGAGCAGTACTTC. This translates into CASSLDQGPYEQYF.